The clone carrying this T cell receptor (beta chain) came up many times. This entry belongs to a study of T cell repertoires in cytomegalovirus infection. Study information: Indications came from public TCR beta signatures; they pointed to CMV infection and to a matching HLA type.

From germline, CDR1 is MGHRA and CDR2 YSYEKL. CDR3 length equals 14 residues. J gave up 6 bases and V 1 base, and 5 bases lay outside the gene matches. A single record per CDR3 protein comes from TCRdb applying MiXCR to the reads. The table includes under 300,000 distinct CDR3 sequences, about 17% detected once. Material: CD8+ T cells from PBMCs. The sequence derives from a human donor in good health (CMV status not recorded). Some clones in this sample may be carry-over from other donors' samples. This chain joins TRBV4-1 and TRBJ1-1, with 7 bases fitting TRBD1. CDR3 nucleotides: TGCGCCAGCAGCCAAGGGACAGGAGCGCCTGAAGCTTTCTTT. This translates into CASSQGTGAPEAFF.